This T cell receptor (beta chain) was recorded in a study of blood T cells in healthy people across ages. Study findings and constraints: Long-lived donors carried more naive CD4+ cells and greater diversity than aged donors.

As to this clonotype: The target antigen is unknown.

Losses at the gene ends were 6 bases for V and 3 bases for J; bases not matched to a gene: 5. The CDR3 sequence is 13 residues long. Germline V gene data show CDR1 as SQVTM and CDR2 as ANQGSEA. Primers used in a second PCR of roughly 6 to 11 cycles were a sample-barcoded 5' primer and a J-beta primer mix. Sequencing recovered at least 3 million CDR3-containing paired-end reads from each sample. In TCRdb, the 5' RACE reads were re-called with MiXCR into one record per CDR3 protein. This table holds almost 1 million distinct CDR3 sequences, roughly 51% found once. No fewer than 5.5 micrograms of total RNA were isolated from every sample.

The genes are TRBV29-1 and TRBJ1-5; 7 bases agree with TRBD1. The source material was blood. This receptor was identified in a woman aged 60-70 years in good health. The CDR3 nucleotides are TGCAGCGTGGCAGGGGGGACCAATCAGCCCCAGCATTTT. Translation gives CSVAGGTNQPQHF. The full variable domain, its missing parts supplied by reference TRBV29-1 and TRBJ1-5, is SAVISQKPSRDICQRGTSLTIQCQVDSQVTMMFWYRQQPGQSLTLIATANQGSEATYESGFVIDKFPISRPNLTFSTLTVSNMSPEDSSIYLCSVAGGTNQPQHFGDGTRLSIL.